The 11 T cell receptor beta chains listed next were all sequenced from one sample in a study of blood T cell repertoires in COVID-19. Profiling relied on immunoSEQ multiplex PCR, and the TCRdb table lists in-frame clones only, not all of them. The sample consists of approximately 100,000 clones, approximately 91% of them appearing once. Source material: peripheral blood. All receptors derive from a woman aged 55-75 years with acute or convalescent COVID-19.

The chain couples TRBV5-1 to TRBJ1-1; TRBD1 matches 8 bases. V lost 7 bases and J lost 1; bases outside the gene matches: 3. This CDR3 is 13 amino acids long. From germline, CDR1 is SGHRS and CDR2 YFSETQ. CDR3 DNA: TGCGCCAGCCAGGGACAGGCGAACACTGAAGCTTTCTTT. This gives the protein CASQGQANTEAFF.

Here the CDR3 reads CATSRVSGVGSTGELFF. Written as DNA, the CDR3 is TGTGCCACCAGCAGAGTATCCGGGGTCGGTTCCACCGGGGAGCTGTTTTTT. This chain connects TRBV15 to TRBJ2-2; D perhaps matches TRBD2 (5 bases). The CDR3 has 17 residues. The V gene's germline CDR1 is LNHNV and CDR2 YYDKDF (reference sequence). V gave up 1 base and J gave up 4 bases, with 16 bases separating them.

This clone was detected only once. V and J are TRBV6-5 and TRBJ2-1; 15 bases fit TRBD2. Germline CDR1 is MNHEY and CDR2 is SVGAGI. The CDR3 has 15 residues. Trimming took 5 bases from V and 7 from J; bases not matched to a gene: 3. This CDR3 is CASSPGTSGRNEQFF. CDR3 bases: TGTGCCAGCAGTCCCGGGACTAGCGGGAGGAATGAGCAGTTCTTC.

The J gene is TRBJ2-7, the V gene TRBV6-5, with D possibly TRBD1 on 6 matching bases. The CDR3 consists of 13 residues. Germline V gives CDR1 MNHEY, CDR2 SVGAGI. Trimming took off 4 bases at V and 6 bases at J, with 13 bases between the two ends. CDR3 residues: CASSSGARSEQYV. As DNA, the CDR3 is TGTGCCAGCAGTTCAGGGGCTCGAAGCGAGCAGTACGTC.

For the CDR3, the DNA is TGTGCCATCAGTGACAGACAGGGGGCGCGGCAGCCCCAGCATTTT. Translated, it gives CAISDRQGARQPQHF. This chain connects TRBV10-3 to TRBJ1-5, with 10 bases fitting TRBD1. This CDR3 is 15 amino acids long. Germline CDR1 is ENHRY and CDR2 is SYGVKD. V shed 3 bases and J 7 bases; nucleotides not matched to a gene: 6.

This CDR3 reads CASTRGGTYEQYF. In nucleotides, the CDR3 is TGTGCCAGCACCCGGGGAGGGACCTACGAGCAGTACTTC. The V call is TRBV21-1, the J call TRBJ2-7; whether TRBD2, the table's D call, matches the DNA was not checked. TRBV21-1 is listed as a pseudogene. The CDR3 sequence is 13 residues long.

The gene calls are TRBV19 and TRBJ1-2, with 8 nucleotides matching TRBD1. This CDR3 has 14 amino acids. With V trimmed by 7 bases and J by 4 bases, 8 bases remained unmatched. Germline CDR1 and CDR2: LNHDA and SQIVND (reference sequence). In nucleotides, the CDR3 is TGTGCCAGTACCCCGGACAGGGTCTCCTATGGCTACACCTTC. The encoded protein is CASTPDRVSYGYTF.

This clone appeared a single time. V gene TRBV10-3 combines with J gene TRBJ2-3, with 14 bases identical to TRBD2. Per germline, CDR1 ENHRY and CDR2 SYGVKD. This CDR3 is 20 amino acids long. V shed 0 bases and J 2 bases; nucleotides not matched to a gene: 10. The CDR3 is CAISESIYRTSGRITDTQYF. The CDR3 nucleotides read TGTGCCATCAGTGAGTCTATTTATAGGACTAGCGGGAGGATCACAGATACGCAGTATTTT.

This clone was recorded once. The junction departs from the called germline gene at one end, perhaps through a read error. The V gene is TRBV18, the J gene TRBJ2-5; 14 nucleotides match TRBD2. This CDR3 is 17 amino acids long. Germline assignment: CDR1 KGHSH and CDR2 LQKENI. The CDR3: CASSPLPGLAGDETQYF. In DNA form, the CDR3 reads TGTGCCAGCTCCCCACTACCGGGACTAGCGGGAGATGAGACCCAGTACTTC.

J is TRBJ1-1 and V is TRBV5-4, with D possibly being TRBD1 (6 bases). The CDR3 consists of 13 residues. V dropped 2 bases and J dropped 6 bases, with 11 bases sitting between them. CDR1 and CDR2 from the germline V gene are SGHNT and YYREEE (reference sequence). The CDR3 region has the DNA TGTGCCAGCAGCTTAACGGACAGTTCTGAAGCTTTCTTT. Protein product: CASSLTDSSEAFF.

This chain joins TRBV10-1 and TRBJ1-1; weak D call: TRBD1 (6 bases). This CDR3 has 15 amino acids. V was cut by 0 bases and J by 6 bases, with 14 bases left in between. The V gene's germline CDR1 is WNHNN and CDR2 SYGVQD (reference sequence). CDR3 DNA sequence: TGCGCCAGCAGTGAGTCCCGGGCAGGGGAGCCTGAAGCTTTCTTT. Residues: CASSESRAGEPEAFF.